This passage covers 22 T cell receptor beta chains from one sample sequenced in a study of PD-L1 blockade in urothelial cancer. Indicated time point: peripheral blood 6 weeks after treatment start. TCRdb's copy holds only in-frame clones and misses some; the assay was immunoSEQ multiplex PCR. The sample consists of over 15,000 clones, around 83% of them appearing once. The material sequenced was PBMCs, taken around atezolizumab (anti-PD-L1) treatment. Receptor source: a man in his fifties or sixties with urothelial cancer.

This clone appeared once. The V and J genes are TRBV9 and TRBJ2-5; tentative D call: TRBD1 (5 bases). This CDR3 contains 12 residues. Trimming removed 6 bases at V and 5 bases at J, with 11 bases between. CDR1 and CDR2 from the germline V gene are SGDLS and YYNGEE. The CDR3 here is CASKNAGETQYF. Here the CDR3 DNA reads TGTGCCAGCAAAAACGCAGGGGAGACCCAGTACTTC.

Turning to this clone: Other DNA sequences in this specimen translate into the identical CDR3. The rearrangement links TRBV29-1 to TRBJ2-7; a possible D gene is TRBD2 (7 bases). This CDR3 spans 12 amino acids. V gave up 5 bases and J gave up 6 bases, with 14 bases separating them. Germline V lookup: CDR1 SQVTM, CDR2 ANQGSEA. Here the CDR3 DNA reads TGCAGCGTTTTAGGCGGGGGCGGCGAGCAGTACGTC. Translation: CSVLGGGGEQYV.

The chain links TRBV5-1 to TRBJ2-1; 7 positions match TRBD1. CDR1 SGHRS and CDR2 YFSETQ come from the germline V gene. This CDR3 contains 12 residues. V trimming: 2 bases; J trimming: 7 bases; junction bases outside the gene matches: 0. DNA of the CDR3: TGCGCCAGCAGCTTACAGGGGAATGAGCAGTTCTTC. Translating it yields CASSLQGNEQFF.

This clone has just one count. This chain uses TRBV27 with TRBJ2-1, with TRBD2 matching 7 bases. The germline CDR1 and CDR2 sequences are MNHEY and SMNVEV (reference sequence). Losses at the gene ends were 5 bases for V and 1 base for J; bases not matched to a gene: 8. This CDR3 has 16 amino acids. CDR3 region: CASSPASGISYNEQFF. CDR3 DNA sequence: TGTGCCAGCAGTCCGGCCAGCGGGATATCCTACAATGAGCAGTTCTTC.

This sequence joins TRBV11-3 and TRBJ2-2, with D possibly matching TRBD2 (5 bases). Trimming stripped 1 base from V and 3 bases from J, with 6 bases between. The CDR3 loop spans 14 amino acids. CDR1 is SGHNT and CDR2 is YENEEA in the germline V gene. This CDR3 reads CASSLAGYTGELFF. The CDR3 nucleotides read TGTGCCAGCAGCTTAGCGGGGTACACCGGGGAGCTGTTTTTT.

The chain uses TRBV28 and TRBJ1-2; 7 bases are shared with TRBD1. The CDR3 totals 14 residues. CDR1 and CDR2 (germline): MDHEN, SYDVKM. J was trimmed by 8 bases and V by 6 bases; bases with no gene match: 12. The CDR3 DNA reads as TGTGCCAGCAGCTACAGGGGATCCGTCTGGGGCTACACCTTC. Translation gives CASSYRGSVWGYTF.

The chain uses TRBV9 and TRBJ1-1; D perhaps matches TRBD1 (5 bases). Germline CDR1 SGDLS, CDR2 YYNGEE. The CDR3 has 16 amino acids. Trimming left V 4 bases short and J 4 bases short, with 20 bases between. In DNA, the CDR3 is TGTGCCAGCAGCTTCTCAAGCGACAGACTTGTCACTGAAGCTTTCTTT. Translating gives CASSFSSDRLVTEAFF.

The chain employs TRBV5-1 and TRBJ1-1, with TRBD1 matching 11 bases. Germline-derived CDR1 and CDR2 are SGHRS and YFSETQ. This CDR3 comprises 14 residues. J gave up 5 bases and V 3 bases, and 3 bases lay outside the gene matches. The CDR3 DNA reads TGCGCCAGCAGCTCGGACAGGGGGCGGACTGAAGCTTTCTTT. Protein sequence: CASSSDRGRTEAFF.

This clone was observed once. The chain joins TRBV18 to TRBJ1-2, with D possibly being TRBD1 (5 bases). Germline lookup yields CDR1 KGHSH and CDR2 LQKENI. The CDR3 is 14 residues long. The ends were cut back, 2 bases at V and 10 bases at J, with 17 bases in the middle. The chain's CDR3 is CASSPSAGPNLYTF. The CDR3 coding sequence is TGTGCCAGCTCACCATCGGCAGGGCCCAACCTCTACACCTTC.

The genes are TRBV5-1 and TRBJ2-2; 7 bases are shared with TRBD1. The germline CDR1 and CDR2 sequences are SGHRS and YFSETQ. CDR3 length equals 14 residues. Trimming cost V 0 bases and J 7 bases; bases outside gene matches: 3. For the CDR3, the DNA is TGCGCCAGCAGCTTGGACAGGGGTAGCGGGGAGCTGTTTTTT. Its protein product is CASSLDRGSGELFF.

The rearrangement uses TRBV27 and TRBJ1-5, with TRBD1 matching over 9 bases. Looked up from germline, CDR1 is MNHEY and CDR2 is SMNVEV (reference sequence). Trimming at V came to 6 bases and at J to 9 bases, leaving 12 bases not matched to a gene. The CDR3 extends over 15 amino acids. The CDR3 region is CASRLGQGVLWPQHF. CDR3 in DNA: TGTGCCAGCAGGCTGGGACAGGGAGTTTTGTGGCCCCAGCATTTT.

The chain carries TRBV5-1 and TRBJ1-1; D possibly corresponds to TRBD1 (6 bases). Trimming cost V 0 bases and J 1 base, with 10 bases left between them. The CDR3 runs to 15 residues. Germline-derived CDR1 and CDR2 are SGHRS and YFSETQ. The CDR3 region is CASSLGGGPNTEAFF. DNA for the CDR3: TGCGCCAGCAGCTTGGGGGGGGGCCCGAACACTGAAGCTTTCTTT.

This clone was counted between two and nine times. This CDR3 is CASSRRARGEIDTQYF. CDR3 bases: TGTGCCAGCTCACGAAGGGCGCGGGGCGAGATCGATACGCAGTATTTT. The gene calls are TRBV18 and TRBJ2-3; tentative D call: TRBD2 (6 bases). There are 16 residues in the CDR3. Germline V gene sequence: CDR1 KGHSH, CDR2 LQKENI. V dropped 4 bases and J dropped 6 bases, with 20 bases sitting between them.

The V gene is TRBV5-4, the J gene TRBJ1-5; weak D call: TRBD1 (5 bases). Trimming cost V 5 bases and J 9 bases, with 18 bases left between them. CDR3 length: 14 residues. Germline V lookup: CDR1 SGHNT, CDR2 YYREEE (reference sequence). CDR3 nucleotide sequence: TGTGCCAGCAGTCTGGCCGGGGGTCTGGGGCCCCAGCATTTT. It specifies CASSLAGGLGPQHF.

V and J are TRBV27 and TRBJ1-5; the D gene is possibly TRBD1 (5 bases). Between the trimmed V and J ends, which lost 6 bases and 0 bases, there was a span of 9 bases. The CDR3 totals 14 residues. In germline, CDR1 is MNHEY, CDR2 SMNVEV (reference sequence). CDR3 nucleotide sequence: TGTGCCAGCAGCGTCGGGGGTAGCAATCAGCCCCAGCATTTT. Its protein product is CASSVGGSNQPQHF.

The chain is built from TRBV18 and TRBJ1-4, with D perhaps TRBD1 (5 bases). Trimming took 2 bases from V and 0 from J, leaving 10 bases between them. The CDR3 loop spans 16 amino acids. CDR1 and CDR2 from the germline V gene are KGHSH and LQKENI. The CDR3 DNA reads TGTGCCAGCTCACCAGAACAGGAAGCAACTAATGAAAAACTGTTTTTT. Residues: CASSPEQEATNEKLFF.

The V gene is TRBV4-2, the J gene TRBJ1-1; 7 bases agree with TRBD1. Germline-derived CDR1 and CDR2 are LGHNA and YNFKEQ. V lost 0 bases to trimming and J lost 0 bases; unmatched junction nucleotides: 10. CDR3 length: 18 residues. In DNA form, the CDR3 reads TGTGCCAGCAGCCAAGATCGTCAGGGGGGACTCATGAACACTGAAGCTTTCTTT. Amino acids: CASSQDRQGGLMNTEAFF.

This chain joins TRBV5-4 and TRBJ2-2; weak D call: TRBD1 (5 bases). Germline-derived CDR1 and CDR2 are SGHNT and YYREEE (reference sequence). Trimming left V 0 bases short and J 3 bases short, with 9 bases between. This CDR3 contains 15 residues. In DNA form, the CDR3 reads TGTGCCAGCAGCTTGGTTCAGGGTGACACCGGGGAGCTGTTTTTT. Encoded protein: CASSLVQGDTGELFF.

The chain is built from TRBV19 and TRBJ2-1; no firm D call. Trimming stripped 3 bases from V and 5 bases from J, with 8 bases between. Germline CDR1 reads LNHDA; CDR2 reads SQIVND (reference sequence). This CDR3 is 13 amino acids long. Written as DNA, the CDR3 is TGTGCCAGTAGTATTGCACTGAACAATGAGCAGTTCTTC. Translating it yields CASSIALNNEQFF.

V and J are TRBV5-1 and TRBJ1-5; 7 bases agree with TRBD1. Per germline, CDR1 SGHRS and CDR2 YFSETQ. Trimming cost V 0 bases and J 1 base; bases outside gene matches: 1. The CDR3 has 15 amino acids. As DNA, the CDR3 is TGCGCCAGCAGCTTGGCGACAGGGAGCAATCAGCCCCAGCATTTT. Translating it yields CASSLATGSNQPQHF. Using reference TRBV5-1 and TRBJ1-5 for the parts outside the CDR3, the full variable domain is KAGVTQTPRYLIKTRGQQVTLSCSPISGHRSVSWYQQTPGQGLQFLFEYFSETQRNKGNFPGRFSGRQFSNSRSEMNVSTLELGDSALYLCASSLATGSNQPQHFGDGTRLSIL.

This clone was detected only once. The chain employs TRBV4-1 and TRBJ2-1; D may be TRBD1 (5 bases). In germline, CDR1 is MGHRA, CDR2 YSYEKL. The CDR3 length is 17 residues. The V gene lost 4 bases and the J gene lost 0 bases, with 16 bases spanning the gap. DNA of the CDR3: TGCGCCAGCAGCCCGGGCCCGCAGGGTAGCTCCTACAATGAGCAGTTCTTC. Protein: CASSPGPQGSSYNEQFF.

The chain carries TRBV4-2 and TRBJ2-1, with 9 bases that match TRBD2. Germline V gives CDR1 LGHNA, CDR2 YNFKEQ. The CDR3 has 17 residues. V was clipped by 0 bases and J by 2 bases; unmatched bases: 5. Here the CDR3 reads CASSQDVAGATYNEQFF. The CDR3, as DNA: TGTGCCAGCAGCCAAGACGTAGCGGGAGCTACCTACAATGAGCAGTTCTTC.